Listed here is a single T cell receptor beta chain. What it recognizes is unknown. The data belong to a study of cytomegalovirus exposure and HLA in healthy donors. Study observations and caveats: Presence/absence analyses rested on an assumption that sequencing depth was roughly uniform across donors. Association of a missense DCLRE1C variant with TCR beta V- and J-gene trimming was reported in a later analysis. Reportedly, TCR beta sequences accurately predicted HLA-A and HLA-B alleles in most subjects. TCR beta sequences numbering more than 15,000 were associated with HLA alleles at 0.05 false discovery rate in a later analysis.

Use of 60 Vbeta and 13 Jbeta primers characterized the PCR. Produced via immunoSEQ multiplex PCR; TCRdb's table is partial and in-frame only. This sample has about 140,000 clones, with around 76% found just once. The CDR3 spans 13 residues. Trimming shortened V by 0 bases and J by 9 bases, and 10 bases separated the two germline ends. Germline V gives CDR1 SGHRS, CDR2 YFSETQ. The sequence derives from a male donor in good health and CMV-seronegative. V and J are TRBV5-1 and TRBJ1-5, with unresolved D. Sequences were obtained from PBMCs. The CDR3 DNA reads as TGCGCCAGCAGCTTGGGGACGGAGGGGCCCCAGCATTTT. Translating gives CASSLGTEGPQHF.